Following are 26 T cell receptor beta chains from one sample sequenced in a study of T cell responses to AZD1222 COVID-19 vaccine. Profiling relied on immunoSEQ multiplex PCR, and the TCRdb table lists in-frame clones only, not all of them. This table has about 150,000 clones, about 88% appearing once. The sample was peripheral blood, taken on day 0 of AZD1222 vaccination. The receptor set was obtained from an adult in good health.

The CDR3: CASSLAPFDEQFF. CDR3 coding DNA: TGTGCCAGCAGCTTAGCCCCTTTCGATGAGCAGTTCTTC. This sequence joins TRBV7-3 and TRBJ2-1; no clear D gene. With 2 bases removed from V and 8 bases from J, the gap between germline ends came to 10 bases. The CDR3 totals 13 residues. CDR1 is SGHTA and CDR2 is FQGTGA in the germline V gene. Complete variable domain (other parts from reference TRBV7-3 and TRBJ2-1): GAGVSQTPSNKVTEKGKYVELRCDPISGHTALYWYRQSLGQGPEFLIYFQGTGAADDSGLPNDRFFAVRPEGSVSTLKIQRTERGDSAVYLCASSLAPFDEQFFGPGTRLTVL.

The chain employs TRBV24-1 and TRBJ2-3, with a possible D match to TRBD2 (6 bases). CDR1 and CDR2 from the germline V gene are KGHDR and SFDVKD. This CDR3 is built from 17 residues. V was trimmed by 4 bases and J by 3 bases, leaving 19 bases between them. The CDR3 DNA reads as TGTGCCACCAGTGAAACTAAAGGGACTCGGGGTACAGATACGCAGTATTTT. This sequence encodes CATSETKGTRGTDTQYF.

The chain joins TRBV5-4 to TRBJ1-1, with D maybe TRBD1 (5 bases). The CDR3 sequence is 14 residues long. The germline CDR1 and CDR2 sequences are SGHNT and YYREEE (reference sequence). Deletions cut 3 bases from V and 5 bases from J, with 14 bases between. The CDR3 here is CASSSLGAGTEAFF. The CDR3 DNA follows: TGTGCCAGCAGCTCGTTAGGGGCGGGGACTGAAGCTTTCTTT. The full variable domain, with the rest looked up from reference TRBV5-4 and TRBJ1-1, is ETGVTQSPTHLIKTRGQQVTLRCSSQSGHNTVSWYQQALGQGPQFIFQYYREEENGRGNFPPRFSGLQFPNYSSELNVNALELDDSALYLCASSSLGAGTEAFFGQGTRLTVV.

This clone came up once. The chain is built from TRBV5-1 and TRBJ1-2; possibly TRBD1 for D (5 bases). V lost 4 bases and J lost 7, with 17 bases in between. Germline values: CDR1 SGHRS, CDR2 YFSETQ. The CDR3 contains 14 residues. CDR3 in amino acids: CASSDSPGVGGYTF. CDR3 coding DNA: TGCGCCAGCAGCGACAGTCCAGGAGTCGGTGGCTACACCTTC.

This clone occurred a few times. V usage is TRBV6-2 or TRBV6-3 and J usage is TRBJ1-5; tentative D call: TRBD1 (5 bases). The CDR3 length is 16 residues. Trimming shortened V by 5 bases and J by 2 bases, and 16 bases separated the two germline ends. The germline V gene has CDR1 MNHEY and CDR2 SVGEGT. The CDR3 DNA is TGTGCCAGCAGTAGAGCCCCGGGGGGGGGCAATCAGCCCCAGCATTTT. As protein: CASSRAPGGGNQPQHF.

This rearrangement joins TRBV4-2 to TRBJ1-5; the D is unclear. Germline lookup yields CDR1 LGHNA and CDR2 YNFKEQ. The CDR3 is made up of 15 amino acids. V lost 0 bases to trimming and J lost 0 bases, with 6 bases between them. The CDR3 reads CASSQEPNSNQPQHF. CDR3 coding DNA: TGTGCCAGCAGCCAAGAACCCAATAGCAATCAGCCCCAGCATTTT.

The chain uses TRBV30 and TRBJ1-6; D is perhaps TRBD1 (5 bases). CDR3 length equals 13 residues. Trimming cost V 0 bases and J 10 bases, with 10 bases left between them. Germline CDR1 GTSNPN, CDR2 SVGIG (reference sequence). CDR3 sequence: CAWSVQADSPLHF. The CDR3 DNA sequence: TGTGCCTGGAGTGTACAGGCGGACTCACCCCTCCACTTT.

The rearrangement joins TRBV6-2 or TRBV6-3 to TRBJ2-2, with 7 bases lining up with TRBD1. The CDR3 runs to 16 residues. Trimming cost V 5 bases and J 5 bases; bases outside gene matches: 11. The germline gives CDR1 MNHEY, CDR2 SVGEGT. For the CDR3, the DNA is TGTGCCAGCAGTCGACAGGGAGTTCGTGGTACCGGGGAGCTGTTTTTT. Amino acids: CASSRQGVRGTGELFF.

The CDR3 sequence is CASSRDRSQPQHF. CDR3 in DNA: TGTGCCAGCAGCCGGGACAGGAGTCAGCCCCAGCATTTT. The rearrangement uses TRBV7-2 and TRBJ1-5, with 8 bases fitting TRBD1. Germline assignment: CDR1 SGHTA and CDR2 FQGNSA. Trimming cost V 5 bases and J 6 bases; bases outside gene matches: 3. CDR3 length: 13 amino acids.

J is TRBJ1-2 and V is TRBV6-5, with D unresolved. The CDR3 is 13 amino acids. Trimming took 2 bases from V and 5 from J, leaving 9 bases between them. Germline-derived CDR1 and CDR2 are MNHEY and SVGAGI. CDR3 residues: CASSYDMLYGYTF. The CDR3 DNA reads as TGTGCCAGCAGTTACGACATGTTGTATGGCTACACCTTC.

The rearrangement joins TRBV5-4 to TRBJ1-1, with no clear D. Germline V lookup: CDR1 SGHNT, CDR2 YYREEE (reference sequence). CDR3 length: 13 residues. V lost 0 bases and J lost 3, with 6 bases in between. CDR3 in amino acids: CASSLGKDTEAFF. The CDR3, as DNA: TGTGCCAGCAGCTTGGGTAAGGACACTGAAGCTTTCTTT. The full variable domain, its missing parts supplied by reference TRBV5-4 and TRBJ1-1, is ETGVTQSPTHLIKTRGQQVTLRCSSQSGHNTVSWYQQALGQGPQFIFQYYREEENGRGNFPPRFSGLQFPNYSSELNVNALELDDSALYLCASSLGKDTEAFFGQGTRLTVV.

This CDR3 is CALGEGNYGYTF. The CDR3 DNA reads as TGTGCCCTTGGAGAGGGGAACTATGGCTACACCTTC. The chain joins TRBV28 to TRBJ1-2, with D tentatively TRBD1 (5 bases). CDR1 is MDHEN and CDR2 is SYDVKM in the germline V gene. The CDR3 length is 12 residues. V was shortened by 11 bases and J by 2 bases, with 12 bases between the two germline ends.

V gene TRBV27 combines with J gene TRBJ2-7; TRBD1 matches at 7 bases. Per the germline V gene, CDR1 is MNHEY and CDR2 is SMNVEV (reference sequence). The V segment lost 3 bases and the J segment 2 bases; nucleotides outside the gene matches: 4. The CDR3 loop spans 14 amino acids. The CDR3 spells CASSFRQGAYEQYF. CDR3 DNA sequence: TGTGCCAGCAGTTTTCGCCAGGGGGCCTACGAGCAGTACTTC.

The chain couples TRBV5-4 to TRBJ1-2; TRBD1 agrees at 7 bases. CDR1 is SGHNT, CDR2 YYREEE, per germline (reference sequence). V shed 2 bases and J 0 bases; nucleotides not matched to a gene: 7. The CDR3 sequence is 16 residues long. CDR3: CASSLKGQPPNYGYTF. The DNA for the CDR3 is TGTGCCAGCAGCTTAAAGGGACAGCCTCCTAACTATGGCTACACCTTC.

This chain joins TRBV3-1 (or the pseudogene TRBV3-2) and TRBJ2-7; a possible D gene is TRBD1 (5 bases). CDR1 is LGHDT and CDR2 is YNNKEL in the germline V gene (reference sequence). Between the trimmed V and J ends, which lost 4 bases and 4 bases, there was a span of 20 bases. This CDR3 has 16 amino acids. The CDR3 DNA reads as TGTGCCAGCAGCCGGGTAGACAGTTCCGGATCGTACGAGCAGTACTTC. It yields the protein CASSRVDSSGSYEQYF.

V is TRBV19 and J is TRBJ1-1; 7 nucleotides line up with TRBD1. Germline lookup yields CDR1 LNHDA and CDR2 SQIVND (reference sequence). This CDR3 contains 15 residues. V lost 3 bases and J lost 4; bases outside the gene matches: 8. CDR3 region: CASSILRGGTTEAFF. The CDR3 DNA sequence: TGTGCCAGTAGTATTTTACGAGGGGGCACCACTGAAGCTTTCTTT.

V and J are TRBV20-1 and TRBJ2-1; TRBD2 might be the D (7 bases). Germline lookup yields CDR1 DFQATT and CDR2 SNEGSKA (reference sequence). The CDR3 consists of 11 residues. Deletions cut 6 bases from V and 10 bases from J, with 13 bases between. CDR3 loop: CSALRGGEQFF. CDR3 in DNA: TGCAGTGCCCTGAGGGGGGGGGAGCAGTTCTTC.

This clone is a singleton in its sample. The chain is built from TRBV29-1 and TRBJ1-4, with D possibly matching TRBD1 (6 bases). The CDR3 spans 13 residues. The V gene lost 6 bases and the J gene lost 8 bases, with 16 bases spanning the gap. Germline CDR1 and CDR2: SQVTM and ANQGSEA. CDR3 sequence reads: CSVSWGGGEKLFF. The CDR3 region has the DNA TGCAGCGTCTCATGGGGGGGCGGGGAAAAACTGTTTTTT.

This chain uses TRBV5-4 with TRBJ2-5; 7 bases fit TRBD1. This CDR3 region has 14 residues. Germline V lookup: CDR1 SGHNT, CDR2 YYREEE (reference sequence). Trimming took 6 bases from V and 5 from J; bases not matched to a gene: 10. As DNA, the CDR3 is TGTGCCAGCACCCCCGACAGGGCCCGGGAGACCCAGTACTTC. Protein product: CASTPDRARETQYF. Together with reference TRBV5-4 and TRBJ2-5, the CDR3 gives the full variable domain: ETGVTQSPTHLIKTRGQQVTLRCSSQSGHNTVSWYQQALGQGPQFIFQYYREEENGRGNFPPRFSGLQFPNYSSELNVNALELDDSALYLCASTPDRARETQYFGPGTRLLVL.

This clone appeared once. The chain links TRBV9 to TRBJ2-2; D remains ambiguous. Germline V gives CDR1 SGDLS, CDR2 YYNGEE. The CDR3 loop spans 12 amino acids. The ends were cut back, 4 bases at V and 1 base at J, with 2 bases in the middle. Here the CDR3 DNA reads TGTGCCAGCAGCATGAACACCGGGGAGCTGTTTTTT. It encodes CASSMNTGELFF.

The chain couples TRBV21-1 to TRBJ2-3. TRBV21-1 is a pseudogene locus. The CDR3 consists of 21 residues. Here the CDR3 reads CASSKGWRRQGRGQGVDTQYF. CDR3 DNA sequence: TGTGCCAGCAGCAAGGGATGGCGGAGGCAAGGTAGGGGCCAAGGGGTAGATACGCAGTATTTT.

The chain recombines TRBV3-1 (or the pseudogene TRBV3-2) with TRBJ1-1; D is perhaps TRBD1 (5 bases). Trimming took off 0 bases at V and 5 bases at J, with 10 bases between the two ends. Germline CDR1 reads LGHDT; CDR2 reads YNNKEL (reference sequence). This CDR3 has 14 amino acids. DNA of the CDR3: TGTGCCAGCAGCCAAGAGGGGGGGACGACTGAAGCTTTCTTT. This gives the protein CASSQEGGTTEAFF.

The chain has TRBV5-4 and TRBJ2-7, with 10 nucleotides matching TRBD1. Germline assignment: CDR1 SGHNT and CDR2 YYREEE (reference sequence). Losses at the gene ends were 6 bases for V and 5 bases for J; bases not matched to a gene: 8. This CDR3 has 14 residues. The CDR3 nucleotides read TGTGCCAGCACCACGACCGGGACAGGGGACGAGCAGTACTTC. Translating it yields CASTTTGTGDEQYF.

The chain couples TRBV10-1 to TRBJ2-1; 13 bases are a match to TRBD2. V shed 6 bases, J shed 5 bases, and the junction held 7 bases outside the gene matches. This CDR3 is 16 amino acids long. CDR1 is WNHNN, CDR2 SYGVQD, per germline (reference sequence). The DNA for the CDR3 is TGCGCCAGCAGCGCTATAACTAGCGGGAGGGACAATGAGCAGTTCTTC. Protein: CASSAITSGRDNEQFF.

The CDR3 bases are TGTGCCAGCAGCGCGACCCAGGCGGGTTCACCCCTCCACTTT. Translating it yields CASSATQAGSPLHF. The V gene is TRBV7-3, the J gene TRBJ1-6; D is uncertain. The V end lost 5 bases, the J end lost 9 bases, and 14 bases lay between the germline ends. The CDR3 has 14 residues. From germline, CDR1 is SGHTA and CDR2 FQGTGA.

This chain joins TRBV7-9 and TRBJ1-4; D might be TRBD1 (6 bases). In germline, CDR1 is SEHNR, CDR2 FQNEAQ (reference sequence). This CDR3 has 16 residues. Between the trimmed V and J ends, which lost 2 bases and 7 bases, there was a span of 17 bases. The CDR3 nucleotides are TGTGCCAGCAGCTTACCCCACAGGGAGGCTCGTGAAAAACTGTTTTTT. Translation gives CASSLPHREAREKLFF.